Each of the 17 T cell receptor beta chains below was sequenced from the same sample in a study of blood T cells in healthy people across ages. Using a J-beta primer mix together with a sample-barcoded 5' primer, a second PCR was run for roughly 6 to 12 cycles. TCRdb reprocessed the 5' RACE reads with MiXCR, giving one entry per CDR3 protein. The sample lists roughly 2 million distinct CDR3 sequences, about 50% occurring once. The material sequenced was blood. The receptors shown here come from a woman between 40 and 50 years old in good health.

The table lists this clonotype with a few counts. V usage is TRBV14 and J usage is TRBJ2-4; no firm D call. V lost 6 bases and J lost 0, with 12 bases in between. Germline V CDR1 and CDR2: SGHDN, FVKESK. The CDR3 sequence is 15 residues long. The CDR3 reads CASSSRTVAKNIQYF. For the CDR3, the DNA is TGTGCCAGCAGTTCTCGGACGGTAGCCAAAAACATTCAGTACTTC.

The sample holds a few counts of this clonotype. J is TRBJ1-2 and V is TRBV7-2, with D uncertain. The ends were cut back, 5 bases at V and 1 base at J, with 8 bases in the middle. CDR3 length equals 13 residues. Germline CDR1 is SGHTA and CDR2 is FQGNSA. CDR3 DNA sequence: TGTGCCAGCAGCACCCGGGGTAACTATGGCTACACCTTC. This sequence encodes CASSTRGNYGYTF.

The chain recombines TRBV20-1 with TRBJ2-4; TRBD1 or TRBD2 may be the D gene (6 bases each). The better agreement between TRBJ2-5 and the DNA end casts doubt on the J call. CDR1 DFQATT and CDR2 SNEGSKA come from the germline V gene (reference sequence). This CDR3 is 14 amino acids long. CDR3 protein: CSARDVGGGETQYF. The DNA of the CDR3 is TGCAGTGCTAGAGATGTGGGGGGCGGCGAGACCCAGTACTTC.

This clonotype was seen only a few times. The CDR3 spells CASRPQGDSPLHF. CDR3 DNA: TGCGCCAGCAGACCGCAGGGAGATTCACCCCTCCACTTT. The chain joins TRBV5-1 to TRBJ1-6, with TRBD1 as a possible D gene (5 bases). V was trimmed by 5 bases and J by 8 bases, leaving 11 bases between them. The CDR3 covers 13 residues. Germline CDR1 and CDR2: SGHRS and YFSETQ.

This sequence joins TRBV7-2 and TRBJ1-2; D is ambiguous. Deletions cut 9 bases from V and 4 bases from J, with 9 bases between. The CDR3 covers 11 residues. The germline gives CDR1 SGHTA, CDR2 FQGNSA. CDR3 coding DNA: TGTGCCAGTACGCAGAGCTATGGCTACACCTTC. Translation: CASTQSYGYTF.

In regard to this clonotype: The germline gene is not matched at one end of the junction; a read error may be the cause. This chain joins TRBV20-1 and TRBJ2-3, with TRBD2 as a possible D gene (6 bases). CDR1 and CDR2 from the germline V gene are DFQATT and SNEGSKA (reference sequence). The CDR3 has 15 residues. The CDR3 loop is CSTSPPEKSTDTQYF. The CDR3 bases are TGCAGTACTAGCCCCCCTGAAAAGAGCACAGATACGCAGTATTTT.

The genes are TRBV7-2 and TRBJ2-7; 8 bases map to TRBD1. J gave up 2 bases and V 6 bases, and 9 bases lay outside the gene matches. The germline gives CDR1 SGHTA, CDR2 FQGNSA. This CDR3 is built from 15 residues. The CDR3 is CASRYLLDRAYEQYF. CDR3 coding DNA: TGTGCCAGCAGATATCTTTTGGACAGGGCCTACGAGCAGTACTTC.

This rearrangement joins TRBV29-1 to TRBJ2-5; TRBD1 matches 7 bases. The CDR3 is 12 amino acids. Looked up from germline, CDR1 is SQVTM and CDR2 is ANQGSEA. V shed 5 bases and J 5 bases; nucleotides not matched to a gene: 5. CDR3 region: CSVLQGSETQYF. The CDR3 region has the DNA TGCAGCGTTCTACAGGGGTCGGAGACCCAGTACTTC.

The chain has TRBV29-1 and TRBJ2-3; TRBD2 is a possible D gene (6 bases). The germline V gene encodes CDR1 SQVTM and CDR2 ANQGSEA. The ends were cut back, 5 bases at V and 2 bases at J, with 11 bases in the middle. The CDR3 loop spans 13 amino acids. The chain's CDR3 is CSVTGSPTDTQYF. The CDR3 DNA is TGCAGCGTTACCGGGAGCCCCACAGATACGCAGTATTTT.

This chain uses TRBV12-3 or TRBV12-4 with TRBJ2-1; TRBD2 is a possible D gene (6 bases). The CDR3 loop spans 15 amino acids. V lost 5 bases and J lost 8, with 19 bases in between. This CDR3 is CASSTLLSGVDEQFF. The CDR3 coding sequence is TGTGCCAGCAGTACACTTCTATCGGGGGTCGATGAGCAGTTCTTC.

This clonotype turned up a few times. The rearrangement links TRBV6-1 to TRBJ2-1, with 8 bases fitting TRBD2. This CDR3 is built from 19 residues. The J segment lost 4 bases and the V segment lost 3 bases, leaving 17 bases of the junction unmatched. The germline gives CDR1 MNHNS, CDR2 SASEGT. The CDR3 region has the DNA TGTGCCAGCAGTGAGGACGGGGGGGCCTTAATAGTGATTTACAATGAGCAGTTCTTC. Amino acids: CASSEDGGALIVIYNEQFF.

This clonotype was counted ten times or more. The chain combines TRBV7-2 with TRBJ2-1; TRBD1 is a possible D gene (7 bases). The germline V and J ends were trimmed by 5 bases and 6 bases, with 14 bases remaining between them. Germline V lookup: CDR1 SGHTA, CDR2 FQGNSA. The length of the CDR3 is 14 residues. The CDR3 loop is CASSPRQGGNEQFF. In DNA, the CDR3 is TGTGCCAGCAGCCCTAGACAGGGAGGCAATGAGCAGTTCTTC.

The CDR3 region is CASSQGRGQGLNEQFF. The CDR3 DNA reads as TGCGCCAGCAGCCAAGGGCGGGGACAGGGGTTAAATGAGCAGTTCTTC. This chain uses TRBV4-3 with TRBJ2-1; 10 bases match TRBD1. CDR1 is LGHNA, CDR2 YSLEER, per germline. CDR3 size: 16 residues. The V segment lost 1 base and the J segment 7 bases; nucleotides outside the gene matches: 7.

This clonotype was detected ten times or more. This sequence joins TRBV4-2 and TRBJ2-4; a weak D match, TRBD2 (6 bases). CDR1 LGHNA and CDR2 YNFKEQ come from the germline V gene. CDR3 length: 15 amino acids. The germline V and J ends were trimmed by 1 base and 8 bases, with 15 bases remaining between them. Here the CDR3 DNA reads TGTGCCAGCAGCCAAGGCGGGACGGAGGATGACATTCAGTACTTC. Protein product: CASSQGGTEDDIQYF.

The chain combines TRBV7-9 with TRBJ2-1; the match to TRBD1 covers 7 bases. V trimming: 5 bases; J trimming: 8 bases; junction bases outside the gene matches: 12. This CDR3 is built from 15 residues. Germline V gives CDR1 SEHNR, CDR2 FQNEAQ (reference sequence). CDR3 protein: CASSGRQGVTDEQFF. The CDR3 nucleotides are TGTGCCAGCAGCGGCCGACAGGGAGTCACGGATGAGCAGTTCTTC. Drawing the rest from reference TRBV7-9 and TRBJ2-1, the complete variable domain is DTGVSQNPRHKITKRGQNVTFRCDPISEHNRLYWYRQTLGQGPEFLTYFQNEAQLEKSRLLSDRFSAERPKGSFSTLEIQRTEQGDSAMYLCASSGRQGVTDEQFFGPGTRLTVL.

The gene calls are TRBV19 and TRBJ2-4; no firm D call. The DNA end lines up better with TRBJ2-7; the J call may be wrong. The CDR3 has 14 amino acids. Germline V CDR1 and CDR2: LNHDA, SQIVND (reference sequence). CDR3 DNA: TGTGCCAGCAAATACTCCGAGACCGCTTACGAGCAGTACTTC. Its translation: CASKYSETAYEQYF.

CDR3 in DNA: TGCAGCGTAAGGGGAGGAGGGGACACTGAAGCTTTCTTT. Its translation: CSVRGGGDTEAFF. V and J are TRBV29-1 and TRBJ1-1, with D perhaps matching TRBD1 (5 bases). V lost 6 bases, J lost 3 bases, and 14 bases lay in between. The CDR3 is 13 amino acids. Germline V gene data show CDR1 as SQVTM and CDR2 as ANQGSEA.